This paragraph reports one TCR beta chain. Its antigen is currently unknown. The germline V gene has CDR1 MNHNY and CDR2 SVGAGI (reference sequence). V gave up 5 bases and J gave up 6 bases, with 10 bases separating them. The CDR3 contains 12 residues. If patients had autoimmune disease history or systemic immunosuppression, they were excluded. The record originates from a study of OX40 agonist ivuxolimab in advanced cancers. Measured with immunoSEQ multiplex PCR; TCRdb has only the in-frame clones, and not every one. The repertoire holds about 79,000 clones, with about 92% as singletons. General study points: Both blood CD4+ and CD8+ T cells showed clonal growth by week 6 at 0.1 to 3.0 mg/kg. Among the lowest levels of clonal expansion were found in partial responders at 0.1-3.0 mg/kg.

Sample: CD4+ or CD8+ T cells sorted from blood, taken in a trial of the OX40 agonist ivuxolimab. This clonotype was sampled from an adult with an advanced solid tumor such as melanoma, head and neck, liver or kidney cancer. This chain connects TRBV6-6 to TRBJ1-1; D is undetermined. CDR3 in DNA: TGTGCCAGCAGTCCGCGGAAAGCTGAAGCTTTCTTT. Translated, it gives CASSPRKAEAFF.